The clone carrying this T cell receptor (beta chain) was counted ten times or more. Its antigen is still unknown. PBMCs stored at -80 C, 2 million in total, were the source of the unsorted libraries. These data originate in a study of neurological immune-mediated disorders. Findings and limits, study-wide: The level of TCR clonal expansion was highest in patients with HTLV-1-associated myelopathy and lowest in multiple sclerosis, where it fell below the level seen in healthy controls. Among expanded clones, no CDR3 amino acid sequences were shared across subjects, a pattern suggesting private repertoires in all groups.

The CDR3 is made up of 14 amino acids. The V gene lost 5 bases and the J gene lost 0 bases, with 8 bases spanning the gap. Each TCR transcript was tagged with a 10-nucleotide random UMI during 5'RACE. TCRdb called the 5' RACE reads again in MiXCR, with one record for every CDR3 protein. The sample includes approximately 50,000 distinct CDR3 sequences, over 9% of them seen just once. This chain joins TRBV12-3 or TRBV12-4 and TRBJ2-1, with D unresolved. This sequence was found in a man aged 65-85 years with HTLV-1-associated myelopathy (HAM/TSP). The sequencing input was PBMCs. CDR3 in amino acids: CASSPMSSYNEQFF. The CDR3 nucleotides read TGTGCCAGCAGTCCTATGAGCTCCTACAATGAGCAGTTCTTC.